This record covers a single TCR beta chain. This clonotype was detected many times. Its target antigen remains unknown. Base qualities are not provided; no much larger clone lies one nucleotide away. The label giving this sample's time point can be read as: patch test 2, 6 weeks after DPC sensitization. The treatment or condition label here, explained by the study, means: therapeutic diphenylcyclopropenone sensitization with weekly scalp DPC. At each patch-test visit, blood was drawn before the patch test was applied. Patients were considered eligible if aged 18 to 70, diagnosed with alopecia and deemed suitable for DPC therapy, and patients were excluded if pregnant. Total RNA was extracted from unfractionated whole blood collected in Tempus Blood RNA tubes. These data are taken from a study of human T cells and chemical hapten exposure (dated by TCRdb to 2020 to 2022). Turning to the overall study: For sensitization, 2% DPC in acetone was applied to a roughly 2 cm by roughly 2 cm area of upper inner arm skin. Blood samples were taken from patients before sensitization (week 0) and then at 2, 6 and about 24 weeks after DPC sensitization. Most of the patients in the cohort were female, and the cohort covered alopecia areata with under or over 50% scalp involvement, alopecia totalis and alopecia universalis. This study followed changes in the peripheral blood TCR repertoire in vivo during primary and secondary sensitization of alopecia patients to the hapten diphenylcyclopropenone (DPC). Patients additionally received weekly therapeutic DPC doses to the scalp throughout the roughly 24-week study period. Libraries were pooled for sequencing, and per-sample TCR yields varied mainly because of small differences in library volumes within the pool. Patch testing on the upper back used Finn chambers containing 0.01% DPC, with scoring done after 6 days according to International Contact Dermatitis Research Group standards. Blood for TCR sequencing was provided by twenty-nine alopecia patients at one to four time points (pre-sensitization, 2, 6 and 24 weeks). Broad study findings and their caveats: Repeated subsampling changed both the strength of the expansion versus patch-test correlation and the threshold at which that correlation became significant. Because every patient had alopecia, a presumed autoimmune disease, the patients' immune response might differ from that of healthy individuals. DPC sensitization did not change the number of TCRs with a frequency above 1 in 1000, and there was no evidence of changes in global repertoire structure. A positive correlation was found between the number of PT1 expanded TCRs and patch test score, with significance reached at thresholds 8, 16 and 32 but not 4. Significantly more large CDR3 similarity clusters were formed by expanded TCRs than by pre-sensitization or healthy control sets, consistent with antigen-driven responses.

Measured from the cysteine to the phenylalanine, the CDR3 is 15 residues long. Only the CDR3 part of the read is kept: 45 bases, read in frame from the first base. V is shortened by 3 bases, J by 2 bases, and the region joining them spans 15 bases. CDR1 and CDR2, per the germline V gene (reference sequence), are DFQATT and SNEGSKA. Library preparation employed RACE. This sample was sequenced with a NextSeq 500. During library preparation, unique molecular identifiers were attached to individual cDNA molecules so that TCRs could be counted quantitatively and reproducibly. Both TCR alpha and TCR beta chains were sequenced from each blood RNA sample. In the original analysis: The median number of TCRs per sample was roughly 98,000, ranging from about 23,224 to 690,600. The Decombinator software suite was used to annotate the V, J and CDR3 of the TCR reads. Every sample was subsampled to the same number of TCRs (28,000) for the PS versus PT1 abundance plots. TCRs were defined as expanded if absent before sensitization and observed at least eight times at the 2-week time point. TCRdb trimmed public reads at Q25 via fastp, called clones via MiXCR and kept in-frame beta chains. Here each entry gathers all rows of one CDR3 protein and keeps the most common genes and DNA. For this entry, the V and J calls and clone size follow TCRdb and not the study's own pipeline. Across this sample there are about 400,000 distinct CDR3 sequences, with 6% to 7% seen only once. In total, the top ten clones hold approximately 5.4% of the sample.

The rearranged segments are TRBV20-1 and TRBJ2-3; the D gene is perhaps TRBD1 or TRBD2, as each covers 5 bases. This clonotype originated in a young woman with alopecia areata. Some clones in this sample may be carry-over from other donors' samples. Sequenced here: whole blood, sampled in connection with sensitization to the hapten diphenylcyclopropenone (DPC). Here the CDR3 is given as CSASRVGDHTDTQYF. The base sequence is TGCAGTGCTAGTCGAGTGGGGGACCACACAGATACGCAGTATTTT.